This T cell receptor (beta chain) was profiled in a study of prognosis after radiotherapy for stage I lung cancer. The genomic DNA TCR beta CDR3 region underwent two rounds of multiplex PCR. Amplification in first-round PCR relied on primers specific to each TRBV and TRBJ gene. MiXCR was run by TCRdb on the multiplex PCR reads, yielding one entry per CDR3 protein. The sample has tens of thousands of distinct CDR3 sequences, about 32% seen once. The sample holds many counts of this clonotype. The antigen is undetermined. Two separate time points each saw a draw of 4.5 to 7.5 milliliters of peripheral blood. Whole-study findings and limits: In patients with versus without metastases, TRBV and TRBJ gene usage reportedly differed. Tumor specificity of the expanded TCR clones was not determined.

CDR3 length: 15 residues. V gave up 3 bases and J gave up 2 bases; unmatched junction bases: 4. The V gene's germline CDR1 is LNHDA and CDR2 SQIVND (reference sequence). The starting material was PBMCs, obtained before or after stereotactic body radiation therapy (not recorded which). The clonotype originates from a donor aged 50 or older with non-small cell lung cancer. This chain uses TRBV19 with TRBJ2-3; TRBD2 aligns across 8 bases. CDR3 region: CASSISGVPTDTQYF. DNA for the CDR3: TGTGCCAGTAGTATTAGCGGGGTACCCACAGATACGCAGTATTTT.